The next 20 T cell receptor beta chains were all read from a single sample in a study of T cell repertoires in cytomegalovirus infection. TCRdb used MiXCR to reprocess the reads, holding one entry per CDR3 protein. The data show some 130,000 distinct CDR3 sequences, roughly 9% seen once. The sequenced sample was PBMCs. The receptors stem from a human donor in good health (CMV status not recorded). Some clones in this sample may be carry-over from other donors' samples.

In the case of this clonotype: Its ends do not fully match the called genes, so a read error is possible. The CDR3 sequence is CASRRQGFDEQCF. Here the CDR3 DNA reads TGTGCCAGCAGAAGACAGGGCTTCGACGAGCAGTGCTTC. The chain links TRBV2 to TRBJ2-7, with TRBD1 matching over 7 bases. Germline CDR1 reads SNHLY; CDR2 reads FYNNEI. This CDR3 is 13 amino acids long.

Ten or more counts support this clonotype. The chain links TRBV5-6 to TRBJ2-4; D gene ambiguous. The CDR3 contains 15 residues. Trimming removed 1 base from V and 0 bases from J, with 8 bases in between. The germline CDR1 and CDR2 sequences are SGHDT and YYEEEE. CDR3: CASSLWQVAKNIQYF. The CDR3 DNA sequence: TGTGCCAGCAGCTTGTGGCAAGTAGCCAAAAACATTCAGTACTTC.

This clonotype was seen many times. The chain is built from TRBV7-9 and TRBJ2-5; D not certain. V lost 6 bases and J lost 3, with 8 bases in between. In germline, CDR1 is SEHNR, CDR2 FQNEAQ (reference sequence). The CDR3 runs to 12 residues. CDR3 sequence reads: CASSLAEETQYF. The CDR3 DNA follows: TGTGCCAGCAGTCTGGCGGAAGAGACCCAGTACTTC.

This clonotype was found a few times. CDR3 residues: CASGRGGSYNEQFF. CDR3 nucleotides: TGTGCCAGCGGGAGGGGGGGCTCCTACAATGAGCAGTTCTTC. The chain couples TRBV6-2 or TRBV6-3 to TRBJ2-1, with D perhaps TRBD2 (7 bases). Germline lookup yields CDR1 MNHEY and CDR2 SVGEGT. This CDR3 contains 14 residues. V gave up 8 bases and J gave up 0 bases, with 11 bases separating them.

This clonotype has a count of ten or more. The chain uses TRBV2 and TRBJ1-4; D uncertain. Trimming pared 6 bases from V and 1 base from J, leaving 6 bases between. Germline CDR1 reads SNHLY; CDR2 reads FYNNEI. The CDR3 covers 13 residues. In nucleotides, the CDR3 is TGTGCCAGCAGAGCAGGAACTAATGAAAAACTGTTTTTT. Residues: CASRAGTNEKLFF.

This clonotype has ten or more counts. The chain combines TRBV7-8 with TRBJ1-1, with TRBD1 matching over 10 bases. V trimming: 5 bases; J trimming: 4 bases; junction bases outside the gene matches: 7. Germline V gene data show CDR1 as SGHVS and CDR2 as FQNEAQ. This CDR3 contains 15 residues. Written as DNA, the CDR3 is TGTGCCAGCAGCCCCCGGGACAGGGGTGGCACTGAAGCTTTCTTT. Its translation: CASSPRDRGGTEAFF.

The sample holds many counts of this clonotype. The chain combines TRBV7-8 with TRBJ1-2, with TRBD1 matching over 8 bases. After removal of 4 bases from V and 3 bases from J, the junction contained 1 base not matched to a gene. CDR1 is SGHVS, CDR2 FQNEAQ, per germline. The CDR3 has 13 amino acids. CDR3 amino acids: CASSSGQDYGYTF. Here the CDR3 DNA reads TGTGCCAGCAGCTCGGGACAGGACTATGGCTACACCTTC. Supplemented by reference TRBV7-8 and TRBJ1-2, the full variable domain reads GAGVSQSPRYKVAKRGQDVALRCDPISGHVSLFWYQQALGQGPEFLTYFQNEAQLDKSGLPSDRFFAERPEGSVSTLKIQRTQQEDSAVYLCASSSGQDYGYTFGSGTRLTVV.

This clonotype was counted at least ten times. The chain joins TRBV12-3 or TRBV12-4 to TRBJ2-2, with a weak D call TRBD2 (5 bases). With 8 bases removed from V and 4 bases from J, the gap between germline ends came to 14 bases. CDR3 size: 14 residues. The CDR3 sequence: CASRPNGGTGELFF. The CDR3 coding sequence is TGTGCCAGCCGCCCCAACGGAGGCACCGGGGAGCTGTTTTTT.

This clonotype was counted at least ten times. The chain is built from TRBV5-1 and TRBJ2-4; TRBD2 agrees at 9 bases. Germline assignment: CDR1 SGHRS and CDR2 YFSETQ. The CDR3 runs 16 residues. The V and J ends lost 0 bases and 8 bases, in that order; junction bases with no gene match: 9. The CDR3, as DNA: TGCGCCAGCAGCTTGGAGTCGCGCGGGGGGGCCGACATTCAGTACTTC. Its translation is CASSLESRGGADIQYF.

This clonotype was seen repeatedly, ten times or more. The chain employs TRBV6-5 and TRBJ1-1; weak D call: TRBD1 (5 bases). Per germline, CDR1 MNHEY and CDR2 SVGAGI. The CDR3 sequence is 15 residues long. Trimming removed 2 bases from V and 4 bases from J, with 14 bases in between. CDR3 sequence (DNA): TGTGCCAGCAGTTACCTGGGGGGGGTTGGCACTGAAGCTTTCTTT. Protein sequence: CASSYLGGVGTEAFF.

This clonotype was picked up a small number of times. J is TRBJ1-1 and V is TRBV2; D is uncertain. CDR1 is SNHLY and CDR2 is FYNNEI in the germline V gene. The V end was cut by 1 base, the J end by 4 bases, with 13 bases between. The CDR3 length is 15 residues. CDR3 in amino acids: CASSEGVPSRTEAFF. The CDR3 DNA is TGTGCCAGCAGTGAAGGTGTACCGAGCCGCACTGAAGCTTTCTTT.

The table lists this clonotype with many counts. V gene TRBV7-9 combines with J gene TRBJ2-1; 9 bases map to TRBD2. The germline gives CDR1 SEHNR, CDR2 FQNEAQ (reference sequence). The CDR3 extends over 17 amino acids. Trimming cost V 8 bases and J 7 bases; bases outside gene matches: 18. For the CDR3, the DNA is TGTGCCAGCGGCTCCTCCTTCTTTAGCGGGAGTAGGAATGAGCAGTTCTTC. This encodes CASGSSFFSGSRNEQFF.

The rearrangement uses TRBV5-5 and TRBJ1-1; no clear D gene. CDR3 size: 16 residues. The V end was cut by 0 bases, the J end by 1 base, with 13 bases between. Germline CDR1 reads SGHKS; CDR2 reads YYEKEE (reference sequence). DNA of the CDR3: TGTGCCAGCAGCTTGGAATGGGCAGGCTCGAACACTGAAGCTTTCTTT. Its protein product is CASSLEWAGSNTEAFF. Together with reference TRBV5-5 and TRBJ1-1, the CDR3 gives the full variable domain: DAGVTQSPTHLIKTRGQQVTLRCSPISGHKSVSWYQQVLGQGPQFIFQYYEKEERGRGNFPDRFSARQFPNYSSELNVNALLLGDSALYLCASSLEWAGSNTEAFFGQGTRLTVV.

This clonotype was detected only a few times. This chain joins TRBV20-1 and TRBJ2-5; TRBD2 might be the D (5 bases). The CDR3 covers 14 residues. Germline loops: CDR1 DFQATT, CDR2 SNEGSKA (reference sequence). Trimming pared 1 base from V and 0 bases from J, leaving 9 bases between. CDR3 in DNA: TGCAGTGCTAGAGTTCGGGGTTACCAAGAGACCCAGTACTTC. Its protein product is CSARVRGYQETQYF.

This clonotype was seen at least ten times. The chain couples TRBV4-1 to TRBJ2-7, with D unclear. V was shortened by 2 bases and J by 3 bases, with 11 bases between the two germline ends. CDR1 and CDR2 from the germline V gene are MGHRA and YSYEKL. This CDR3 is 14 amino acids long. The CDR3, as DNA: TGCGCCAGCAGCCAAATAACGGGCAGCTACGAGCAGTACTTC. Amino acids: CASSQITGSYEQYF.

This clonotype was recorded many times. J is TRBJ1-5 and V is TRBV6-1; 9 bases are shared with TRBD1. V gave up 5 bases and J gave up 4 bases; unmatched junction bases: 9. Germline V gene sequence: CDR1 MNHNS, CDR2 SASEGT. The CDR3 extends over 16 amino acids. CDR3 sequence reads: CASSPRSGTGNQPQHF. CDR3 sequence (DNA): TGTGCCAGCAGTCCCCGATCAGGGACAGGGAATCAGCCCCAGCATTTT.

This clonotype was observed many times. The chain carries TRBV7-6 and TRBJ2-7; 9 bases fit TRBD1. With V trimmed by 5 bases and J by 6 bases, 8 bases remained unmatched. Per the germline V gene, CDR1 is SGHVS and CDR2 is FNYEAQ. There are 14 residues in the CDR3. Written as DNA, the CDR3 is TGTGCCAGCAGCCCGCCGGGACAGGGTTCCGAGCAGTACTTC. It translates to CASSPPGQGSEQYF.

This clonotype has a count of ten or more. The V and J genes are TRBV7-2 and TRBJ2-7; D not certain. This CDR3 contains 14 residues. V was pared by 5 bases and J by 3 bases, with 14 bases between. The germline CDR1 and CDR2 sequences are SGHTA and FQGNSA. CDR3 sequence (DNA): TGTGCCAGCAGCCTCCGAGACGCAAACTACGAGCAGTACTTC. Translation gives CASSLRDANYEQYF. The full variable domain, its missing parts supplied by reference TRBV7-2 and TRBJ2-7, is GAGVSQSPSNKVTEKGKDVELRCDPISGHTALYWYRQSLGQGLEFLIYFQGNSAPDKSGLPSDRFSAERTGGSVSTLTIQRTQQEDSAVYLCASSLRDANYEQYFGPGTRLTVT.

This clonotype was found many times. The CDR3 DNA reads as TGTGCCAGTAAGGGGTCGGGAGGCTACACCTTC. It codes for CASKGSGGYTF. The rearrangement joins TRBV7-6 to TRBJ1-2, with a possible D match to TRBD1 (5 bases). V gave up 9 bases and J gave up 8 bases, with 13 bases separating them. CDR1 is SGHVS and CDR2 is FNYEAQ in the germline V gene. This CDR3 has 11 residues. Full variable domain (outside the CDR3, taken from reference TRBV7-6 and TRBJ1-2): GAGVSQSPRYKVTKRGQDVALRCDPISGHVSLYWYRQALGQGPEFLTYFNYEAQQDKSGLPNDRFSAERPEGSISTLTIQRTEQRDSAMYRCASKGSGGYTFGSGTRLTVV.

This clonotype was counted many times. The chain links TRBV7-9 to TRBJ2-1; 10 nucleotides agree with TRBD2. In germline, CDR1 is SEHNR, CDR2 FQNEAQ (reference sequence). Germline trimming cut 8 bases from V and 7 bases from J; bases unmatched to any gene: 8. The length of the CDR3 is 14 residues. The CDR3 is CASGGAGGYNEQFF. CDR3 in DNA: TGTGCCAGCGGAGGAGCGGGGGGGTATAATGAGCAGTTCTTC.